This T cell receptor (beta chain) was retrieved from a study of cytomegalovirus exposure and HLA in healthy donors. As for the study in general: Among roughly 180 million T cells, an earlier analysis found about 110 million unique TCR beta sequences. Findings of the study overall: In a later analysis, TCR beta V- and J-gene trimming showed a link to a missense DCLRE1C variant. After further analysis at a later stage, 16,951 TCR beta sequences were associated with HLA alleles at 0.05 false discovery rate. Presence/absence comparisons presumed near-even sequencing depth among donors.

The PCR employed 60 Vbeta primers together with 13 Jbeta primers. TCRdb's copy holds only in-frame clones and misses some; the assay was immunoSEQ multiplex PCR. The sample includes around 170,000 clones, 82% of them seen just once. Remarks on this clone: The antigen remains undetermined.

The CDR3 is made up of 14 amino acids. The V gene's germline CDR1 is SGHVS and CDR2 FNYEAQ. V lost 0 bases, J lost 6 bases, and 9 bases lay in between. This TCR was recovered from a woman aged 18 to 35 in good health and CMV-seronegative. The sample consisted of PBMCs. V usage is TRBV7-6 and J usage is TRBJ2-1; the D is unclear. CDR3 protein: CASSLAFTSNEQFF. CDR3 in DNA: TGTGCCAGCAGCTTAGCGTTTACCAGCAATGAGCAGTTCTTC.